The sequence of this T cell receptor beta chain was determined in a study of blood T cell repertoires in COVID-19. Turning to the study itself: Samples taken during acute and convalescent COVID-19 were collected in the United States, Italy and Spain. Nucleic acid was either cDNA or gDNA, and it came from T cells, B-cell-depleted T cells, or PBMCs.

The CDR3 sequence is 18 residues long. The germline gives CDR1 SNHLY, CDR2 FYNNEI. V shed 7 bases and J 4 bases; nucleotides not matched to a gene: 18. Repertoires were generated with immunoSEQ multiplex PCR, while TCRdb's copy carries only in-frame clones and drops some. The repertoire holds approximately 150,000 clones, over 70% seen once, with roughly 10% in the top ten. Adults between roughly 18 and 95 years of age took part from about 24 US areas. This clone was seen only a few times. V gene TRBV2 combines with J gene TRBJ1-5, with 8 bases identical to TRBD1. The source is a man aged 55 to 70 who had recovered from COVID-19. The sequencing sample was made of PBMCs or T cells enriched from blood (not recorded which). The CDR3 reads CASNLSPNQGASNQPQHF. The DNA for the CDR3 is TGTGCCAGCAACCTGTCTCCCAACCAGGGGGCCTCAAATCAGCCCCAGCATTTT.